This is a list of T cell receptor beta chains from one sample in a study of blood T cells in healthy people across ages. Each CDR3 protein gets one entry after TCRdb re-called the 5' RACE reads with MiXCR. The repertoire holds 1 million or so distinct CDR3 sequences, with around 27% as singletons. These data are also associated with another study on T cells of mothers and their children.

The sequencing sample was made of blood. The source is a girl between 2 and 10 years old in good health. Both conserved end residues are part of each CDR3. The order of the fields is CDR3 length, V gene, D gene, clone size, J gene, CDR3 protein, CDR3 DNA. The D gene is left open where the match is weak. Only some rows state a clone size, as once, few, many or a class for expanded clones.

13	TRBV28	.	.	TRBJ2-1	CASRSYTYNEQFF	TGTGCCAGCAGATCCTACACCTACAATGAGCAGTTCTTC
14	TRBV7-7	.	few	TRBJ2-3	CASSLRPDGRTQYF	TGTGCTAGCAGCCTTCGCCCGGACGGACGTACGCAGTATTTT
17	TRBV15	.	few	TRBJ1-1	CATSSLAWARENTEAFF	TGTGCCACCAGCAGTCTCGCCTGGGCACGGGAGAACACTGAAGCTTTCTTT
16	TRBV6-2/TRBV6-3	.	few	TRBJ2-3	CASSLDLPLGADTQYF	TGTGCCAGCAGCCTAGACCTTCCCCTGGGGGCAGATACGCAGTATTTT
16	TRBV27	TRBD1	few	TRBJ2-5	CASSPRDRGYQETQYF	TGTGCCAGCAGTCCCCGGGACAGGGGGTATCAAGAGACCCAGTACTTC
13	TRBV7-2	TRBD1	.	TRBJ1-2	CASNRDRAGGYTF	TGTGCCAGCAATCGCGACAGGGCCGGTGGCTACACCTTC
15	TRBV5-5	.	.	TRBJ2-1	CASSLGTDSLGEQFF	TGTGCCAGCAGCCTCGGGACTGATTCCCTGGGGGAGCAGTTCTTC
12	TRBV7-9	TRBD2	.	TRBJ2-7	CATGGDHYEQYF	TGTGCCACCGGGGGGGATCACTACGAGCAGTACTTC
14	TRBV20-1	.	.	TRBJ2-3	CSAERSASTDTQYF	TGCAGTGCCGAGCGGTCGGCTAGCACCGATACGCAGTATTTT
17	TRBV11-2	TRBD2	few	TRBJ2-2	CASTLAGSWEGTGELFF	TGTGCCAGCACCCTAGCGGGGTCGTGGGAGGGCACCGGGGAGCTGTTTTTT
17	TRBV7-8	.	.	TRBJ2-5	CASSLVEGPLGGETQYF	TGTGCCAGCAGCTTAGTTGAGGGACCGCTTGGCGGGGAGACCCAGTACTTC
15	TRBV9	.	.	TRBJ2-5	CASSPPGDLQETQYF	TGTGCCAGCAGCCCCCCGGGGGACCTCCAAGAGACCCAGTACTTC
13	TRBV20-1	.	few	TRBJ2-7	CSARGTGTYEQYF	TGCAGTGCTAGAGGGACGGGGACCTACGAGCAGTACTTC
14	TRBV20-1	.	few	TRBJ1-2	CSAQETGFNYGYTF	TGCAGTGCTCAAGAAACAGGGTTTAACTATGGCTACACCTTC
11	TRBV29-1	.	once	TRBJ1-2	CSVGVLEGYTF	TGCAGCGTTGGGGTCCTGGAGGGCTACACCTTC
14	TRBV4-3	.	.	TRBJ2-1	CASSQAATYNEQFF	TGCGCCAGCAGCCAGGCAGCGACCTACAATGAGCAGTTCTTC
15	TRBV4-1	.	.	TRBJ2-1	CASSHGRGSYNEQFF	TGCGCCAGCAGCCATGGACGGGGATCCTACAATGAGCAGTTCTTC
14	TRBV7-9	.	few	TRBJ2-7	CASSPGNGDYEQYF	TGTGCCAGCAGCCCTGGGAATGGGGACTACGAGCAGTACTTC
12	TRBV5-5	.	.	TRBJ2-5	CASMDSPSLISF	TGTGCCAGCATGGATTCACCTTCGCTGATTAGCTTC
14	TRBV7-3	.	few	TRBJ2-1	CASSPSTGKNEQFF	TGTGCCAGCAGCCCCTCGACGGGGAAGAATGAGCAGTTCTTC
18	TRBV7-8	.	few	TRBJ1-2	CASSSRRIASPDDYGYTF	TGTGCCAGCAGCTCCCGGAGAATTGCCAGCCCTGACGACTATGGCTACACCTTC
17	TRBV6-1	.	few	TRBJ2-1	CASSAIDWTVLYNEQFF	TGTGCCAGCAGTGCCATCGATTGGACAGTCCTCTACAATGAGCAGTTCTTC
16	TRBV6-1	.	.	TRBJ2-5	CASSGVAEPYQETQYF	TGTGCCAGCAGTGGAGTAGCGGAACCGTACCAAGAGACCCAGTACTTC
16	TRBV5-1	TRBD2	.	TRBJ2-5	CASSPGLAGTAETQYF	TGCGCCAGCAGCCCGGGACTAGCGGGGACGGCAGAGACCCAGTACTTC
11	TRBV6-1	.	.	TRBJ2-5	CASGQQETQYF	TGTGCCAGCGGACAGCAAGAGACCCAGTACTTC
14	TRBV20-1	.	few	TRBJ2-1	CSASLGDSYNEQFF	TGCAGTGCTAGCCTCGGGGATTCCTACAATGAGCAGTTCTTC
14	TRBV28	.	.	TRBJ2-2	CASSLDANTGELFF	TGTGCCAGCAGTTTGGACGCGAACACCGGGGAGCTGTTTTTT
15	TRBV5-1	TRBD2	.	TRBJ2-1	CASSSGLAGHNEQFF	TGCGCCAGCAGCTCCGGACTAGCGGGCCACAATGAGCAGTTCTTC
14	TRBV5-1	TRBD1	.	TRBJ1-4	CASSFRDRGEKLFF	TGCGCCAGCAGCTTCAGGGACAGGGGGGAAAAACTGTTTTTT
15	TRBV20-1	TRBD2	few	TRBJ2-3	CSARDGVAGVDTQYF	TGCAGTGCTAGAGATGGGGTAGCGGGGGTAGATACGCAGTATTTT
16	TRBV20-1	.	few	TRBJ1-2	CSARVSRAETNYGYTF	TGCAGTGCTAGAGTTTCCCGGGCGGAAACTAACTATGGCTACACCTTC
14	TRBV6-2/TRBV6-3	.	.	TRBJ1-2	CASSYPSWEYGYTF	TGTGCCAGCAGTTATCCTTCTTGGGAGTATGGCTACACCTTC
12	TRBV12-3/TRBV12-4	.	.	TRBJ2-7	CASSLQLYEQYF	TGTGCCAGCAGTTTACAACTTTACGAGCAGTACTTC
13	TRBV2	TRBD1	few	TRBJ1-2	CASSKGAHYGYTF	TGTGCCAGCAGTAAGGGGGCCCATTATGGCTACACCTTC
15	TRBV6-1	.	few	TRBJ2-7	CASTEGARTGYEQYF	TGTGCCAGCACCGAAGGGGCCAGGACGGGGTACGAGCAGTACTTC
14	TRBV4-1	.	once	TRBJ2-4	CASSPTGTTNIQYF	TGCGCCAGCAGCCCCACCGGGACCACAAACATTCAGTACTTC
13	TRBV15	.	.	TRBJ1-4	CATSRDAGEKLFF	TGTGCCACCAGCAGAGACGCGGGCGAAAAACTGTTTTTT
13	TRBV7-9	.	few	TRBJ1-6	CASGRAYNSPLHF	TGTGCCAGCGGCCGGGCCTATAATTCACCCCTCCACTTT
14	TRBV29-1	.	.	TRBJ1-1	CSIQIRGMGTEAFF	TGCAGCATTCAGATAAGGGGGATGGGCACTGAAGCTTTCTTT
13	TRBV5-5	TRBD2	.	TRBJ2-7	CASSRSGGSGQYF	TGTGCCAGCAGCCGGAGCGGGGGGTCGGGGCAGTACTTC
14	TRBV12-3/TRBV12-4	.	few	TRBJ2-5	CASSHREGKETQYF	TGTGCCAGCAGCCATCGCGAGGGAAAAGAGACCCAGTACTTC
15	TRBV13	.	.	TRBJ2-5	CASSLWSDRIETQYF	TGTGCCAGCAGCTTATGGTCGGATAGGATAGAGACTCAATACTTC
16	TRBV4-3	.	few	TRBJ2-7	CASSQDLRTSTYEQYF	TGCGCCAGCAGCCAAGATCTGAGGACCTCGACCTACGAGCAGTACTTC
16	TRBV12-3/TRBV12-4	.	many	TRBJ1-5	CASSPVGIASNQPQHF	TGTGCCAGCAGTCCGGTCGGGATTGCGAGCAATCAGCCCCAGCATTTT
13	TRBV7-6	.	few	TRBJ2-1	CASSSQGFNEQFF	TGTGCCAGCAGCTCACAGGGATTTAATGAGCAGTTCTTC
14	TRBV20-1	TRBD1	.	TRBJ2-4	CSASTGTGENIQYF	TGCAGTGCTAGTACAGGGACAGGAGAAAACATTCAGTACTTC